This TCR beta chain derives from a study of blood T cell repertoires in COVID-19. About the research overall: The United States, Italy and Spain provided the acute and convalescent COVID-19 samples.

This clone has only one observation. There are 15 residues in the CDR3. Germline V gene lookup returns CDR1 GTSNPN and CDR2 SVGIG (reference sequence). V was pared by 4 bases and J by 1 base, with 8 bases of the junction left unmatched. Donors were grouped by their self-reported clinical history. Per the original data handling: For nucleated cells, counts were estimated from reference gene primer amplification. Profiling relied on immunoSEQ multiplex PCR, and the TCRdb table lists in-frame clones only, not all of them. Clonal size and the V and J genes are those of that table, whereas D and trimming came from the DNA. The sample lists around 230,000 clones; around 86% were seen once.

The TCR comes from a woman in her thirties or forties with acute COVID-19. The genes are TRBV30 and TRBJ2-5; TRBD1 aligns across 8 bases. Sequenced sample: PBMCs or T cells enriched from blood (not recorded which). As DNA, the CDR3 is TGTGCCTGGACTCCAGGGGGCTGGGGCCAAGAGACCCAGTACTTC. This translates into CAWTPGGWGQETQYF.